The rows below give T cell receptor beta chains drawn from one sample of a study of early T cells in non-severe SARS-CoV-2 infection. MiXCR, run by TCRdb on the 5' RACE reads, gives a single entry per CDR3 protein. This table holds tens of thousands of distinct CDR3 sequences, 9.9% found once. The sample taken for sequencing was whole blood. Every receptor here comes from an adult who was a healthcare worker with PCR-confirmed SARS-CoV-2 infection or an uninfected control (not recorded which). CDR3s include the opening cysteine and the closing phenylalanine or tryptophan. A D gene is named only where the DNA matches it firmly. Rows may omit the clone size; those that give it use once, few, many or a size class.

abundance | j_gene | v_gene | d_gene | len | CDR3aa | CDR3nt
many | TRBJ1-3 | TRBV7-3 | NA | 13 | CASSLTSGNTIYF | TGTGCCAGCAGCTTAACCTCTGGAAACACCATATATTTT
many | TRBJ2-1 | TRBV5-6 | TRBD1 | 14 | CASSLEDRGREQFF | TGTGCCAGCAGCTTGGAGGACAGGGGGCGTGAGCAGTTCTTC
many | TRBJ1-6 | TRBV12-3/TRBV12-4 | NA | 16 | CASSQRGGVYNSPLHF | TGTGCCAGCAGTCAGAGGGGAGGGGTCTATAATTCACCCCTCCACTTT
many | TRBJ1-1 | TRBV30 | NA | 13 | CAWRVNRVTEAFF | TGTGCCTGGAGAGTTAATCGAGTCACTGAAGCTTTCTTT
NA | TRBJ2-1 | TRBV20-1 | TRBD2 | 16 | CSARRSGGTTYNEQFF | TGCAGTGCTAGACGTAGCGGGGGGACCACCTACAATGAGCAGTTCTTC
many | TRBJ1-2 | TRBV21-1 | NA | 13 | CATSVGGHYGYTF | TGTGCCACCTCGGTGGGGGGGCACTATGGCTACACCTTC
many | TRBJ2-1 | TRBV4-2 | NA | 16 | CASSRYRDKIYNEQFF | TGTGCCAGCAGTCGCTACCGGGACAAGATCTACAATGAGCAGTTCTTC
many | TRBJ1-5 | TRBV18 | NA | 17 | CASSGGAGFNSNQPQHF | TGTGCCAGCTCAGGAGGGGCCGGATTTAATAGCAATCAGCCCCAGCATTTT
many | TRBJ1-1 | TRBV29-1 | NA | 13 | CSVGRSYDPEAFF | TGCAGCGTTGGGCGGTCCTATGACCCTGAAGCTTTCTTT
many | TRBJ1-4 | TRBV30 | NA | 14 | CAWGLRGTNEKLFF | TGTGCCTGGGGACTCAGGGGAACTAATGAAAAACTGTTTTTT
many | TRBJ1-4 | TRBV29-1 | NA | 12 | CSVGQMNEKLFF | TGCAGCGTTGGCCAGATGAATGAAAAACTGTTTTTT
many | TRBJ2-3 | TRBV12-3/TRBV12-4 | TRBD1 | 15 | CASTKGQGLTDTQYF | TGTGCCAGCACCAAGGGACAGGGTCTCACAGATACGCAGTATTTT
many | TRBJ2-3 | TRBV4-3 | TRBD2 | 19 | CASSQDGVGAGGLTDTQYF | TGCGCCAGCAGCCAAGATGGGGTCGGAGCGGGGGGGCTGACAGATACGCAGTATTTT
NA | TRBJ2-5 | TRBV5-4 | TRBD1 | 16 | CASSLGGTGLAETQYF | TGTGCCAGCAGCTTGGGAGGGACAGGGCTCGCAGAGACCCAGTACTTC
many | TRBJ2-4 | TRBV29-1 | NA | 15 | CSVEWRHLAKNIQYF | TGCAGCGTTGAATGGCGACACCTAGCCAAAAACATTCAGTACTTC
NA | TRBJ2-7 | TRBV27 | NA | 15 | CASSSGTGDEGEQYF | TGTGCCAGCAGTTCCGGGACTGGGGACGAAGGCGAGCAGTACTTC
NA | TRBJ2-7 | TRBV7-9 | TRBD1 | 11 | CTSSLGQGVYF | TGTACCAGCAGCTTAGGGCAGGGGGTCTACTTC
NA | TRBJ2-6 | TRBV7-3 | NA | 16 | CASSLEGTSGANVLTF | TGTGCCAGCAGCTTAGAGGGGACTTCTGGGGCCAACGTCCTGACTTTC
few | TRBJ2-7 | TRBV6-5 | NA | 13 | CASSYDRDLEQYF | TGTGCCAGCAGTTACGACCGCGATCTAGAGCAGTACTTC
many | TRBJ1-2 | TRBV19 | NA | 16 | CASTPSGSLNAYGYTF | TGTGCCAGTACCCCCTCCGGGAGCCTAAACGCCTATGGCTACACCTTC
many | TRBJ2-3 | TRBV7-2 | NA | 14 | CASSLVGGGDTQYF | TGTGCCAGCAGCTTAGTGGGGGGTGGAGATACGCAGTATTTT
many | TRBJ2-5 | TRBV20-1 | TRBD1 | 14 | CSASRQGVGQTQYF | TGCAGTGCTAGTAGGCAGGGGGTGGGGCAGACCCAGTACTTC
many | TRBJ2-5 | TRBV10-3 | NA | 15 | CAISESTGLQETQYF | TGTGCCATCAGTGAGTCGACCGGTCTGCAAGAGACCCAGTACTTC
many | TRBJ2-5 | TRBV12-3/TRBV12-4 | TRBD2 | 16 | CASSLLLAGYQETQYF | TGTGCCAGCAGTTTATTGCTAGCGGGCTACCAAGAGACCCAGTACTTC